Listed here are 25 T cell receptor beta chains from one sample, sequenced in a study of blood T cell repertoires in COVID-19. Using immunoSEQ multiplex PCR, the repertoire was profiled, and TCRdb retains in-frame clones only, with some absent. Of about 260,000 clones listed, about four fifths are singletons. The sequenced material came from peripheral blood. The receptors here all came from a woman aged 45-59 years who had recovered from COVID-19.

V is TRBV7-2 and J is TRBJ1-4, with TRBD1 matching over 7 bases. CDR1 and CDR2 from the germline V gene are SGHTA and FQGNSA. The CDR3 has 14 amino acids. Trimming took 3 bases from V and 3 from J; bases not matched to a gene: 1. The chain's CDR3 is CASSFQGANEKLFF. DNA for the CDR3: TGTGCCAGCAGCTTCCAGGGGGCTAATGAAAAACTGTTTTTT.

This clone was counted a single time. The chain recombines TRBV12-3 or TRBV12-4 with TRBJ1-2; the D gene is possibly TRBD1 (6 bases). This CDR3 comprises 13 residues. V was pared by 5 bases and J by 5 bases, with 12 bases between. Here the CDR3 DNA reads TGTGCCAGCAGTCTCAACGGACAGTATGGCTACACCTTC. It yields the protein CASSLNGQYGYTF.

This clone was found once. V is TRBV6-1 and J is TRBJ2-2, with no clear D. From germline, CDR1 is MNHNS and CDR2 SASEGT. Trimming cost V 0 bases and J 1 base, with 6 bases left between them. The CDR3 extends over 15 amino acids. The CDR3 coding sequence is TGTGCCAGCAGTGAAGCATCAGTGAACACCGGGGAGCTGTTTTTT. Protein sequence: CASSEASVNTGELFF.

V usage is TRBV2 and J usage is TRBJ2-7; 14 nucleotides align to TRBD2. The CDR3 extends over 16 amino acids. The germline V gene encodes CDR1 SNHLY and CDR2 FYNNEI. The J segment lost 1 base and the V segment lost 6 bases, leaving 5 bases of the junction unmatched. CDR3 amino acids: CASSGTSGGGSYEQYF. The CDR3 DNA is TGTGCCAGCAGCGGGACTAGCGGGGGAGGTTCCTACGAGCAGTACTTC.

The chain is built from TRBV11-2 and TRBJ2-7, with D tentatively TRBD2 (5 bases). Germline CDR1 reads SGHAT; CDR2 reads FQNNGV. The V and J ends lost 1 base and 4 bases respectively, with 5 bases between them. CDR3 size: 12 residues. CDR3 amino acids: CASSLAGYEQYF. CDR3 DNA sequence: TGTGCCAGCAGCTTAGCGGGATACGAGCAGTACTTC.

The chain couples TRBV28 to TRBJ1-4; 7 positions match TRBD1. Germline V gene data show CDR1 as MDHEN and CDR2 as SYDVKM. The CDR3 length is 15 residues. The V segment lost 8 bases and the J segment 7 bases; nucleotides outside the gene matches: 13. Written as DNA, the CDR3 is TGTGCCAGCGCGAGTTCTTGGACAGGCAGTGAAAAACTGTTTTTT. It codes for CASASSWTGSEKLFF.

J is TRBJ1-5 and V is TRBV5-4; TRBD1 matches 10 bases. V was pared by 3 bases and J by 12 bases, with 3 bases of the junction left unmatched. There are 12 residues in the CDR3. Germline CDR1 SGHNT, CDR2 YYREEE (reference sequence). In nucleotides, the CDR3 is TGTGCCAGCAGCTGGGACAGGGGAAACCAGCATTTT. It is translated as CASSWDRGNQHF.

V usage is TRBV4-2 and J usage is TRBJ1-2, with TRBD1 matching over 9 bases. CDR3 length equals 21 residues. V shed 0 bases and J 0 bases; nucleotides not matched to a gene: 17. The germline CDR1 and CDR2 sequences are LGHNA and YNFKEQ. In DNA form, the CDR3 reads TGTGCCAGCAGCCAAGATACGCACAGGGGGCGATCCCTTGTAGCTAACTATGGCTACACCTTC. It yields the protein CASSQDTHRGRSLVANYGYTF.

This sequence joins TRBV30 and TRBJ1-2, with 9 bases identical to TRBD1. The J segment lost 5 bases and the V segment lost 4 bases, leaving 8 bases of the junction unmatched. Germline assignment: CDR1 GTSNPN and CDR2 SVGIG (reference sequence). The CDR3 has 14 residues. The CDR3 nucleotides are TGTGCCTGGACCCTACAGGGGGCTAGGTATGGCTACACCTTC. Amino acid sequence: CAWTLQGARYGYTF.

Concerning this clone itself: The sample contains more than one DNA sequence encoding this CDR3. This sequence joins TRBV30 and TRBJ2-7, with D possibly matching TRBD1 (5 bases). Trimming removed 0 bases at V and 0 bases at J, with 6 bases between. Germline V gene data show CDR1 as GTSNPN and CDR2 as SVGIG (reference sequence). This CDR3 comprises 13 residues. The CDR3 spells CAWSVGHSYEQYF. The CDR3 DNA sequence: TGTGCCTGGAGTGTTGGACACTCCTACGAGCAGTACTTC. Supplemented by reference TRBV30 and TRBJ2-7, the full variable domain reads SQTIHQWPATLVQPVGSPLSLECTVEGTSNPNLYWYRQAAGRGLQLLFYSVGIGQISSEVPQNLSASRPQDRQFILSSKKLLLSDSGFYLCAWSVGHSYEQYFGPGTRLTVT.

The chain recombines TRBV3-1 (or the pseudogene TRBV3-2) with TRBJ2-7, with 12 bases aligning to TRBD2. This CDR3 is 15 amino acids long. CDR1 LGHDT and CDR2 YNNKEL come from the germline V gene (reference sequence). Trimming cost V 4 bases and J 4 bases; bases outside gene matches: 5. CDR3 region: CASSPEGTSGYEQYF. DNA for the CDR3: TGTGCCAGCAGCCCAGAAGGGACTAGCGGGTACGAGCAGTACTTC.

This chain connects TRBV6-5 to TRBJ2-2; D is unresolved. The CDR3 is 14 amino acids. Germline values: CDR1 MNHEY, CDR2 SVGAGI. V shed 6 bases and J shed 1 base, with 9 bases lying between them. The CDR3 coding sequence is TGTGCCAGCAGCCCGGTTTTGAACACCGGGGAGCTGTTTTTT. Its translation is CASSPVLNTGELFF.

This chain links TRBV18 with TRBJ1-1; weak D call: TRBD1 (5 bases). V shed 0 bases and J shed 2 bases, with 10 bases lying between them. Looked up from germline, CDR1 is KGHSH and CDR2 is LQKENI. The CDR3 has 15 amino acids. The CDR3 protein is CASSPPSGRNTEAFF. The CDR3 DNA reads as TGTGCCAGCTCACCACCGTCAGGGCGAAACACTGAAGCTTTCTTT.

This clone was counted once. CDR3 loop: CASSEGSGFADTQYF. CDR3 sequence (DNA): TGTGCCAGCAGTGAAGGATCGGGGTTCGCAGATACGCAGTATTTT. The chain links TRBV2 to TRBJ2-3; D may be TRBD2 (5 bases). The CDR3 runs 15 residues. Germline lookup yields CDR1 SNHLY and CDR2 FYNNEI. V dropped 1 base and J dropped 4 bases, with 12 bases sitting between them.

This sequence joins TRBV25-1 and TRBJ1-6, with D possibly matching TRBD1 (6 bases). V was shortened by 4 bases and J by 3 bases, with 13 bases between the two germline ends. This CDR3 comprises 16 residues. CDR1 is MGHDK and CDR2 is SYGVNS in the germline V gene. The CDR3 sequence: CASSAVTGHYNSPLHF. In DNA form, the CDR3 reads TGTGCCAGCAGTGCGGTAACAGGGCACTATAATTCACCCCTCCACTTT.

The genes are TRBV7-2 and TRBJ2-1, with D perhaps matching TRBD2 (5 bases). Germline values: CDR1 SGHTA, CDR2 FQGNSA. V was clipped by 5 bases and J by 1 base, with 12 bases between them. There are 15 residues in the CDR3. The CDR3 protein is CASSADSGSYNEQFF. Here the CDR3 DNA reads TGTGCCAGCAGCGCGGACTCTGGGTCCTACAATGAGCAGTTCTTC.

The chain links TRBV25-1 to TRBJ1-6, with a weak D call TRBD1 (6 bases). This CDR3 is 15 amino acids long. Germline V lookup: CDR1 MGHDK, CDR2 SYGVNS. The ends were cut back, 5 bases at V and 6 bases at J, with 14 bases in the middle. The CDR3 bases are TGTGCCAGCAGTTGGGGGCGACAGGCTAATTCACCCCTCCACTTT. Translated: CASSWGRQANSPLHF.

For the CDR3, the DNA is TGTGCCAGCGGGGACAGGGGCTCCTACGAGCAGTACTTC. This codes for CASGDRGSYEQYF. The J gene is TRBJ2-7, the V gene TRBV3-1 (or the pseudogene TRBV3-2), with TRBD1 identical over 10 bases. The ends lost 8 bases at V and 0 bases at J; junction bases unmatched: 1. The CDR3 contains 13 residues. The germline V gene has CDR1 LGHDT and CDR2 YNNKEL (reference sequence).

The rearrangement links TRBV4-3 to TRBJ1-1; weak D call: TRBD1 (5 bases). V shed 0 bases and J shed 5 bases, with 10 bases lying between them. CDR3 size: 14 residues. Germline V CDR1 and CDR2: LGHNA, YSLEER. Here the CDR3 reads CASSQDQGSTEAFF. DNA of the CDR3: TGCGCCAGCAGCCAAGATCAGGGTTCGACTGAAGCTTTCTTT.

V gene TRBV7-2 combines with J gene TRBJ1-5, with D tentatively TRBD1 (5 bases). From germline, CDR1 is SGHTA and CDR2 FQGNSA. The CDR3 consists of 15 residues. The germline V and J ends were trimmed by 4 bases and 3 bases, with 13 bases remaining between them. The CDR3 DNA reads TGTGCCAGCAGCTATTACCGACAGCTCAATCAGCCCCAGCATTTT. It is translated as CASSYYRQLNQPQHF.

V usage is TRBV19 and J usage is TRBJ1-4, with a tentative D call TRBD1 (5 bases). The CDR3 totals 15 residues. Trimming shortened V by 3 bases and J by 0 bases, and 8 bases separated the two germline ends. Germline loops: CDR1 LNHDA, CDR2 SQIVND (reference sequence). CDR3 DNA: TGTGCCAGTAGTATGTCGGGGGCAACTAATGAAAAACTGTTTTTT. It is translated as CASSMSGATNEKLFF.

The chain couples TRBV19 to TRBJ1-2, with 7 bases fitting TRBD1. CDR3 size: 13 residues. V lost 5 bases and J lost 4; bases outside the gene matches: 4. Looked up from germline, CDR1 is LNHDA and CDR2 is SQIVND (reference sequence). CDR3 protein: CASSSRQGYGYTF. In DNA form, the CDR3 reads TGTGCCAGTAGTTCCCGACAGGGCTATGGCTACACCTTC.

V and J are TRBV12-5 and TRBJ1-1; the match to TRBD1 covers 8 bases. V was clipped by 2 bases and J by 6 bases; unmatched bases: 8. This CDR3 comprises 15 residues. Germline loops: CDR1 LGHNT, CDR2 FRNRAP. CDR3 nucleotides: TGTGCTAGTGGTTTGATACAGGGGGAGGTCGCTGAAGCTTTCTTT. Translated, it gives CASGLIQGEVAEAFF.

This clone was observed a few times. This chain uses TRBV4-3 with TRBJ2-2; TRBD2 agrees at 8 bases. The CDR3 is 18 amino acids. Germline lookup yields CDR1 LGHNA and CDR2 YSLEER. The V and J ends lost 1 base and 4 bases, in that order; junction bases with no gene match: 11. The CDR3 protein is CASSQVASGLQGTGELFF. The DNA of the CDR3 is TGCGCCAGCAGCCAAGTTGCTAGCGGGTTGCAGGGCACCGGGGAGCTGTTTTTT.

This clone was found once. The chain has TRBV7-2 and TRBJ2-1; 11 nucleotides line up with TRBD2. This CDR3 contains 16 residues. The germline V gene encodes CDR1 SGHTA and CDR2 FQGNSA. Unmatched junction bases numbered 10, after V lost 6 bases and J lost 6 bases. The CDR3 protein is CASSRQGSGGANEQFF. In DNA form, the CDR3 reads TGTGCCAGCAGTCGTCAGGGTAGCGGGGGGGCCAATGAGCAGTTCTTC.